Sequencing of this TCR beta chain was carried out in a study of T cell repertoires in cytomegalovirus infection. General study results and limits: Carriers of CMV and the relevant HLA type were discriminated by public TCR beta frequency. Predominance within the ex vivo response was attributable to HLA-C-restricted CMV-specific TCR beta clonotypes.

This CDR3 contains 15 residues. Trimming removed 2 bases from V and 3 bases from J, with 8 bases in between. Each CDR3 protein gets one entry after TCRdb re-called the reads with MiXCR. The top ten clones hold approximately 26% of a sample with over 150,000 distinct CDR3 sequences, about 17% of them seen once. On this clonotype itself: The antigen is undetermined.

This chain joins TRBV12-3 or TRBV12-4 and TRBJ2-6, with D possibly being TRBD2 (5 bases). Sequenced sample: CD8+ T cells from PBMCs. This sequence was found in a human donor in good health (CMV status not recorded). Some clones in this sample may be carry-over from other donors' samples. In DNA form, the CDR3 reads TGTGCCAGCAGTTTAATCGGGGATGGGGCCAACGTCCTGACTTTC. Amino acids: CASSLIGDGANVLTF.